The next 9 T cell receptor beta chains were all read from a single sample in a study of beta chain features in type 1 diabetes. The study reverse transcribed the entire isolated RNA, so it sequenced expressed TCRB transcripts. Sequencing was performed with immunoSEQ multiplex PCR; in TCRdb, only in-frame clones are kept and a portion is missing. Of some 150,000 clones in the sample, 9% to 10% are singletons; the top ten hold around 0.65%. Sequenced input: central memory CD4+ T cells from blood. Source of these receptors: a woman aged 40 to 50 in good health.

This chain's CDR3 is CASSRDRDAYEQYF. The CDR3 DNA sequence: TGTGCCAGCAGCCGGGACAGGGACGCCTACGAGCAGTACTTC. This rearrangement joins TRBV11-2 to TRBJ2-7; 9 bases match TRBD1. Losses at the gene ends were 5 bases for V and 2 bases for J; bases not matched to a gene: 4. The length of the CDR3 is 14 residues. The germline gives CDR1 SGHAT, CDR2 FQNNGV.

This clone was recorded a few times. The chain joins TRBV2 to TRBJ2-2, with 12 bases lining up with TRBD1. The CDR3 length is 16 residues. CDR1 SNHLY and CDR2 FYNNEI come from the germline V gene. V shed 1 base, J shed 6 bases, and the junction held 3 bases outside the gene matches. The CDR3 here is CASSEGGQGAPGELFF. DNA of the CDR3: TGTGCCAGCAGTGAAGGGGGACAGGGGGCTCCCGGGGAGCTGTTTTTT.

The chain recombines TRBV6-5 with TRBJ2-3; a weak D match, TRBD1 (6 bases). The V gene lost 5 bases and the J gene lost 0 bases, with 9 bases spanning the gap. The CDR3 is 14 residues long. Germline V gene data show CDR1 as MNHEY and CDR2 as SVGAGI. As DNA, the CDR3 is TGTGCCAGCAGTCGACAGGTTAGCACAGATACGCAGTATTTT. It yields the protein CASSRQVSTDTQYF.

The rearrangement links TRBV7-2 to TRBJ1-1, with D possibly being TRBD1 (6 bases). Looked up from germline, CDR1 is SGHTA and CDR2 is FQGNSA. The CDR3 has 12 amino acids. The V end lost 5 bases, the J end lost 7 bases, and 11 bases lay between the germline ends. In DNA, the CDR3 is TGTGCCAGCAGCCCGAACAGGGTTGAAGCTTTCTTT. This translates into CASSPNRVEAFF.

This sequence joins TRBV6-1 and TRBJ2-7; TRBD2 agrees at 8 bases. J lost 2 bases, V lost 2 bases, and 5 bases had no gene match. Germline CDR1 reads MNHNS; CDR2 reads SASEGT. The CDR3 runs to 15 residues. The CDR3 DNA is TGTGCCAGCAGTGAATTAGCGGGACCGACCTACGAGCAGTACTTC. Encoded protein: CASSELAGPTYEQYF.

The chain combines TRBV7-9 with TRBJ1-2, with TRBD1 matching 7 bases. The V gene end was trimmed by 1 base and the J gene end by 6 bases; junction bases not matched to a gene: 8. CDR1 is SEHNR and CDR2 is FQNEAQ in the germline V gene (reference sequence). The length of the CDR3 is 15 residues. The CDR3 region has the DNA TGTGCCAGCAGCTTAGGAGCACGAGGGGGCCATGGCTACACCTTC. It encodes CASSLGARGGHGYTF.

This clone was seen many times. This sequence joins TRBV5-1 and TRBJ1-6; D is ambiguous. This CDR3 is built from 14 residues. V was shortened by 4 bases and J by 10 bases, with 15 bases between the two germline ends. In germline, CDR1 is SGHRS, CDR2 YFSETQ. CDR3 in DNA: TGCGCCAGCAGCGCTGGGCGGGGTGAGTCACCCCTCCACTTT. It translates to CASSAGRGESPLHF. The full variable domain, completed using reference TRBV5-1 and TRBJ1-6, is KAGVTQTPRYLIKTRGQQVTLSCSPISGHRSVSWYQQTPGQGLQFLFEYFSETQRNKGNFPGRFSGRQFSNSRSEMNVSTLELGDSALYLCASSAGRGESPLHFGNGTRLTVT.

This clone was seen a handful of times. The chain uses TRBV6-1 and TRBJ2-5, with 13 bases fitting TRBD2. The CDR3 runs 18 residues. Germline CDR1 reads MNHNS; CDR2 reads SASEGT. J gave up 2 bases and V 3 bases, and 9 bases lay outside the gene matches. The CDR3: CASSEIHSGLAGQETQYF. The CDR3 DNA follows: TGTGCCAGCAGTGAGATACACTCGGGACTAGCGGGACAAGAGACCCAGTACTTC.

This chain joins TRBV5-1 and TRBJ2-5; 7 positions match TRBD1. The better agreement between TRBJ2-7 and the DNA end casts doubt on the J call. Germline loops: CDR1 SGHRS, CDR2 YFSETQ. The CDR3 runs to 16 residues. CDR3 in DNA: TGCGCCAGCAGCTCAGGACAGGACTTCGTTCTACGCGAGCAGTACTTC. Amino acids: CASSSGQDFVLREQYF.